Sequencing of this T cell receptor beta chain was carried out in a study of blood T cell repertoires in COVID-19. Study context: Collection of acute and convalescent COVID-19 samples took place in the United States, Italy and Spain. From T cells, B-cell-depleted T cells, or PBMCs came the material, which was cDNA or gDNA.

The CDR3 totals 13 residues. The V and J ends lost 1 base and 9 bases respectively, with 10 bases between them. In the study's own analysis: Amplification of reference gene primers was used by the study to estimate nucleated cell counts. Measured with immunoSEQ multiplex PCR; TCRdb has only the in-frame clones, and not every one. V, J and clone size derive from that table, while D and trimming were established from the DNA sequence. Seen here are some 130,000 clones, 75% to 90% observed once, and the top ten hold around 1.9%. The TCR originated in a man aged 70 or older with acute or convalescent COVID-19. Input material: peripheral blood. The genes are TRBV12-3 or TRBV12-4 and TRBJ2-1; D might be TRBD2 (6 bases). The CDR3 spells CASSLGSGREQFF. DNA of the CDR3: TGTGCCAGCAGTTTAGGTAGCGGACGTGAGCAGTTCTTC.